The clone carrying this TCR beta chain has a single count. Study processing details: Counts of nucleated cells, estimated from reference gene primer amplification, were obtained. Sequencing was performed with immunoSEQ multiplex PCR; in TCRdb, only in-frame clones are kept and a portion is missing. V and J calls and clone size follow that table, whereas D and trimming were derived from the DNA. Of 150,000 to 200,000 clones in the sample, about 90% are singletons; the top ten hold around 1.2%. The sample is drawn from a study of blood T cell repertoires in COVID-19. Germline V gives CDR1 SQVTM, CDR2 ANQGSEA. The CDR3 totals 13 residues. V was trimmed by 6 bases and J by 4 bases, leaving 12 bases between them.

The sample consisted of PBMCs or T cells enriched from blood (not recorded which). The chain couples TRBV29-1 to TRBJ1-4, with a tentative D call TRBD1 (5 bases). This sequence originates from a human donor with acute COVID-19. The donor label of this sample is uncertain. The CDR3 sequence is CSVQSGFNEKLFF. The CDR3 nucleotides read TGCAGCGTGCAATCAGGGTTTAATGAAAAACTGTTTTTT.